This T cell receptor beta chain is from a study of blood T cells in healthy people across ages. Germline V gene sequence: CDR1 MNHEY, CDR2 SVGAGI. The CDR3 loop spans 15 amino acids. The V segment lost 5 bases and the J segment 7 bases; nucleotides outside the gene matches: 8. This clonotype was seen only a few times. Antigen: not known. Study outcomes and limitations: Diversity was higher, and naive CD4+ cells more numerous, in long-lived donors than in aged donors. Observed TCR beta diversity per million T cells went down as age went up. This fall followed a roughly linear course with age.

Sample-barcoded 5' priming and a J-beta primer mix drove a second PCR of about 6 to 11 cycles. With 12 random nucleotides, a template-switch adaptor tagged each individual cDNA molecule. TCRdb redid the calling of the 5' RACE reads with MiXCR, one entry per CDR3 protein. The sample holds approximately 1,000,000 distinct CDR3 sequences, 45% seen once. V is TRBV6-5 and J is TRBJ2-1, with TRBD1 matching over 10 bases. The clonotype originates from a woman aged 60-75 years in good health. Sequences were obtained from blood. The CDR3 bases are TGTGCCAGCAGTGCCTCCGGGACAGGGGTGAATGAGCAGTTCTTC. Translating it yields CASSASGTGVNEQFF.